The 5 T cell receptor beta chains below all came from one sample that was sequenced in a study of OX40 agonist ivuxolimab in advanced cancers. The assay was immunoSEQ multiplex PCR, and TCRdb's table has in-frame clones only and misses some. This table holds more than 60,000 clones, roughly nine tenths found once. Sample: CD4+ or CD8+ T cells sorted from blood, taken in a trial of the OX40 agonist ivuxolimab. The receptors shown here come from an adult with an advanced solid tumor such as melanoma, head and neck, liver or kidney cancer.

This chain joins TRBV11-2 and TRBJ2-1; 8 positions match TRBD2. V was pared by 6 bases and J by 8 bases, with 15 bases of the junction left unmatched. The germline CDR1 and CDR2 sequences are SGHAT and FQNNGV. CDR3 length equals 16 residues. CDR3 in amino acids: CASRGAGASTFDEQFF. The CDR3 bases are TGTGCCAGCAGGGGAGCGGGGGCATCCACTTTCGATGAGCAGTTCTTC.

The CDR3 is CASSPPGQGRETQYF. DNA for the CDR3: TGTGCCAGCAGCCCACCGGGACAGGGAAGGGAGACCCAGTACTTC. The V call is TRBV5-4, the J call TRBJ2-5; 9 bases line up with TRBD1. The CDR3 totals 15 residues. The J segment lost 5 bases and the V segment lost 4 bases, leaving 9 bases of the junction unmatched. The germline CDR1 and CDR2 sequences are SGHNT and YYREEE (reference sequence).

The chain uses TRBV18 and TRBJ1-2; tentative D call: TRBD1 (6 bases). Germline V gene data show CDR1 as KGHSH and CDR2 as LQKENI. The length of the CDR3 is 15 residues. V lost 5 bases and J lost 0, with 13 bases in between. CDR3 residues: CASSTSRTANYGYTF. CDR3 nucleotides: TGTGCCAGCTCAACGAGTCGGACAGCTAACTATGGCTACACCTTC.

V gene TRBV29-1 combines with J gene TRBJ2-1; the match to TRBD2 covers 7 bases. V lost 4 bases and J lost 15; bases outside the gene matches: 12. In germline, CDR1 is SQVTM, CDR2 ANQGSEA. The CDR3 runs to 12 residues. In DNA form, the CDR3 reads TGCAGCGTTGGGCGGGAGACTGGGGCCCCGTTCTTC. As protein: CSVGRETGAPFF.

This sequence joins TRBV4-2 and TRBJ2-3; D not resolved. This CDR3 spans 13 amino acids. Germline V CDR1 and CDR2: LGHNA, YNFKEQ. V lost 0 bases to trimming and J lost 10 bases, with 11 bases between them. As DNA, the CDR3 is TGTGCCAGCAGCCAAGAGGCCCAGCAGGCGCAGTATTTT. Its protein product is CASSQEAQQAQYF.